This T cell receptor beta chain was profiled in a study of T cell changes during pregnancy in multiple sclerosis. V lost 0 bases and J lost 3; bases outside the gene matches: 10. Germline V gene lookup returns CDR1 SGHTA and CDR2 FQGTGA. CDR3 length equals 19 residues. Measured with immunoSEQ multiplex PCR; TCRdb has only the in-frame clones, and not every one. The sample includes about 61,000 clones, about nine tenths of them seen just once. This specimen was peripheral blood, taken in the first trimester of pregnancy. This TCR derives from a female donor in good health, enrolled as a control in a pregnancy study. V gene TRBV7-3 combines with J gene TRBJ2-2; 10 bases are a match to TRBD2. The CDR3 reads CASSLTPGLAGDDTGELFF. CDR3 nucleotides: TGTGCCAGCAGCTTAACTCCCGGGCTAGCGGGGGACGACACCGGGGAGCTGTTTTTT.